The sequence of this T cell receptor (beta chain) was determined in a study of blood T cells in healthy people across ages (dated by TCRdb to 2014 to 2015). About the investigation overall: In model experiments, template switching captured roughly one uniquely barcoded TCR beta cDNA molecule for every two T cells. Age-related changes in TCR beta repertoire diversity were measured in the study by deep sequencing normalized with unique cDNA molecular identifiers. To avoid experimental bias, donors of different ages were randomly spread across the sequencing lanes. For two donors (one aged 18 to 30 and one aged 80 or older), the study analyzed two additional independent replicas of 1 million unique cDNA reads from the same blood draw. Donors were grouped into four age groups: young (average approximately 15 years), middle-aged (around 39), aged (62) and long-lived (about 82). The investigation overall reported the following: Observed TCR beta diversity correlated strongly with the percentage of naive T cells measured by flow cytometry. The CMV infection status of donors was not known, potentially confounding age-related changes in expanded clonotypes. Bulk unsorted PBMC profiling prevented conclusive comparison of naive and antigen-experienced compartments. Observed TCR beta diversity per million T cells fell roughly linearly with age, and a significant reduction was already apparent by age around 40. Compared with the aged group, the long-lived group had more naive CD4+ T cells, fewer expanded clones and increased TCR diversity, suggesting age selection. Estimates of total diversity from one million sequenced T cells were regarded as lower bounds and underestimates.

The germline V gene encodes CDR1 LGHDT and CDR2 YNNKEL (reference sequence). V ends up 4 bases short and J 6 bases short, with an unmatched junction base count of 6. The CDR3 covers 14 residues, taking in both the cysteine and the phenylalanine. Just CDR3 DNA is preserved here, 42 bases in frame from base 1. Systemically healthy Caucasian individuals from Russia, 39 in total and aged about 6 to 95 years, were included as donors. About 9.8 milliliters of peripheral blood were drawn from each donor into EDTA-treated Vacutainer tubes. PBMCs were isolated by Ficoll-Paque density-gradient centrifugation, with at least 7 million obtained per sample. Total RNA, at least 6 micrograms per sample, was extracted from PBMCs with Trizol reagent. Naive CD45RAhigh/CD27high T cell percentages were measured by flow cytometry on a PBMC aliquot from every donor. Notes on this clonotype: This clone's antigen is unknown. No much larger clone exists at a distance of one base, and base qualities are not known.

Receptor libraries were prepared by 5' RACE. The instrument given in TCRdb is Illumina HiSeq 2500. A second roughly 6 to 12 cycle PCR used a sample-barcoded 5' primer and a J-beta primer mix. Each TCR beta cDNA molecule received a unique molecular identifier from a template-switch 5' adaptor carrying 12 random nucleotides. Each sample yielded at least 2.5 million CDR3-containing paired-end reads. First-strand cDNA was synthesized from all RNA with the Mint cDNA synthesis kit, primed by a TRBC-specific oligonucleotide. All cDNA was treated with uracil-DNA glycosylase and then went through a first 18-cycle PCR with the universal primers M1SS and BC2_uni_R. The authors' pipeline ran thus. Each sample was normalized by randomly selecting 1 million high-quality reads, each carrying a distinct molecular identifier. Instead of being binned into consensus sequences, reads that shared molecular identifiers were thrown out. CDR3 identification, clonotype clustering and error correction used MiTCR with a Q25 quality threshold and the strictest error-elimination algorithm. Lower-bound total TCR beta diversity was estimated with a nonparametric unseen species model using Euler transformation. TCRdb ran its own pipeline on the public reads, namely fastp trimming at Q25 and MiXCR clone calling, and kept in-frame beta chains. Rows are combined by CDR3 protein, so each entry shows the most common genes and DNA. For this entry, the V and J calls and clone size follow TCRdb and not the study's own pipeline. The sample table lists about 600,000 distinct CDR3 sequences, 47% of them with a count of one. Of the sample, around 23% is held by the ten largest clones.

Material for sequencing was blood. The rearrangement joined TRBV3-1 to TRBJ1-2, with 9 bases in between that match TRBD1. This receptor was taken from a man older than 75 in good health. The nucleotides are TGTGCCAGCAGCCTGTACAGGGGGCCCAATGGCTACACCTTC. It translates to CASSLYRGPNGYTF.